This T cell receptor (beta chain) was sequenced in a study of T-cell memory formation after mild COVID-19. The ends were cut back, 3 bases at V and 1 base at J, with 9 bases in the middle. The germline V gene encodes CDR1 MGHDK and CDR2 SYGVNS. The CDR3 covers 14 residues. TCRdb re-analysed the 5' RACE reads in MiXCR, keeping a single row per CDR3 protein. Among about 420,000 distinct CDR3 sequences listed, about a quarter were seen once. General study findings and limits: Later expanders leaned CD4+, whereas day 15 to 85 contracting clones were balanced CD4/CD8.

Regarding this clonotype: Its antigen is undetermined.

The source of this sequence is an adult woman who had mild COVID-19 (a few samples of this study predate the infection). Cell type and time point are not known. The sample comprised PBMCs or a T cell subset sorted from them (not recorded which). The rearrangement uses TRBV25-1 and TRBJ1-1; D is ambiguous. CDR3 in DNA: TGTGCCAGCAGTGAGAGTATGAAGAACACTGAAGCTTTCTTT. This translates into CASSESMKNTEAFF.